The present T cell receptor beta chain was sequenced within a study of T cell changes during pregnancy in multiple sclerosis. From germline, CDR1 is LGHNA and CDR2 YSLEER. The CDR3 is 19 residues long. The V and J ends lost 0 bases and 0 bases respectively, with 18 bases between them. Profiled with immunoSEQ multiplex PCR; TCRdb holds only in-frame clones, not every one. The data contain about 52,000 clones, 90% to 95% of them singletons. The sequence was obtained from a female donor with multiple sclerosis, enrolled in a pregnancy study. The genes are TRBV4-3 and TRBJ2-4, with D tentatively TRBD1 (5 bases). The sequencing here drew on CD4+ T cells from peripheral blood mononuclear cells, taken before pregnancy. Written as DNA, the CDR3 is TGCGCCAGCAGCCAAGATTTCGGGCAGACAGTACTAGCCAAAAACATTCAGTACTTC. It is translated as CASSQDFGQTVLAKNIQYF.